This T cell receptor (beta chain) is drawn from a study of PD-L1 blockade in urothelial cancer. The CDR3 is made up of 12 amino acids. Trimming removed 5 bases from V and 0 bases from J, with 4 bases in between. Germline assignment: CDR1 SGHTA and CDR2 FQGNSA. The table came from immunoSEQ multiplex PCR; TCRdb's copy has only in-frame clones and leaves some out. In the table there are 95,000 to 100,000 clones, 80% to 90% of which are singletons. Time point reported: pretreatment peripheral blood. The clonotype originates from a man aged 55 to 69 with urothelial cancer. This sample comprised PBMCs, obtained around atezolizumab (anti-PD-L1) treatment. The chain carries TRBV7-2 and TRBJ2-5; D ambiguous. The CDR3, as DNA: TGTGCCAGCAGCGGGCACCAAGAGACCCAGTACTTC. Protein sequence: CASSGHQETQYF.